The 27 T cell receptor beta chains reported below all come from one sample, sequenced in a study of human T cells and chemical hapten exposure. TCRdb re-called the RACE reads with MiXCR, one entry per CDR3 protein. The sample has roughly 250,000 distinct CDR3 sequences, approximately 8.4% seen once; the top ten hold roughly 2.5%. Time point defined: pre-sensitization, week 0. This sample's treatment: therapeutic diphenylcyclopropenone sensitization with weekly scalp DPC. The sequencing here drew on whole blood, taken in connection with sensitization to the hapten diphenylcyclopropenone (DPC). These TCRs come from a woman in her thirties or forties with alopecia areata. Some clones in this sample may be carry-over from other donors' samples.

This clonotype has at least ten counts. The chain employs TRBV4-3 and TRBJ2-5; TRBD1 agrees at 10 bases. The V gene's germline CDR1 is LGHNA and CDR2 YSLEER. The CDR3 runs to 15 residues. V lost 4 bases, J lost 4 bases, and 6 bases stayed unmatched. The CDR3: CASSRDRGVGETQYF. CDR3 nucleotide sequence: TGCGCCAGCAGCCGGGACAGGGGCGTGGGAGAGACCCAGTACTTC.

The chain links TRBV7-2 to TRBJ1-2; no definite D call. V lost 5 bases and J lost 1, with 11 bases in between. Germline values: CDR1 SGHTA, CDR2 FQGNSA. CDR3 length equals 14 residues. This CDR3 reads CASSLDRFNYGYTF. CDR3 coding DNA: TGTGCCAGCAGCCTTGACCGGTTTAACTATGGCTACACCTTC. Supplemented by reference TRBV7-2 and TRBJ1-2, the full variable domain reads GAGVSQSPSNKVTEKGKDVELRCDPISGHTALYWYRQSLGQGLEFLIYFQGNSAPDKSGLPSDRFSAERTGGSVSTLTIQRTQQEDSAVYLCASSLDRFNYGYTFGSGTRLTVV.

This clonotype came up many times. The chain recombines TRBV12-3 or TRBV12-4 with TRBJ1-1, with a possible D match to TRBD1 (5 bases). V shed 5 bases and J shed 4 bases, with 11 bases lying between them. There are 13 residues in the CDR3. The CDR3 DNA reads TGTGCCAGCAGTGTCCGCAGGGCCACTGAAGCTTTCTTT. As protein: CASSVRRATEAFF.

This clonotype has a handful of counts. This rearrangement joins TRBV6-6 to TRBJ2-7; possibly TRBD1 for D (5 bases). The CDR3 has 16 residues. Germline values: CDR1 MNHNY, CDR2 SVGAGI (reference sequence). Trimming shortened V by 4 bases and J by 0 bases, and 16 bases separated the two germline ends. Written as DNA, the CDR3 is TGTGCCAGCAGTTGGGCGCAGGGCTTCCCCTCCTACGAGCAGTACTTC. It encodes CASSWAQGFPSYEQYF.

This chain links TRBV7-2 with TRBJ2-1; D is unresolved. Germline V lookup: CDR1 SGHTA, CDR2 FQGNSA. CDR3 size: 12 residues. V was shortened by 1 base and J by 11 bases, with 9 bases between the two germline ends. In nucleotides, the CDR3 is TGTGCCAGCAGCTTAGATGTAGCCAAGCAGTTCTTC. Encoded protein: CASSLDVAKQFF.

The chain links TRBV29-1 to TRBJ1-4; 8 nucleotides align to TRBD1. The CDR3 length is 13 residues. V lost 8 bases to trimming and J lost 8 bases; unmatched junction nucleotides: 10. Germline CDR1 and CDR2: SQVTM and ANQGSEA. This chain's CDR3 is CSILDRGGEKLFF. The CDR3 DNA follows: TGCAGCATTTTAGACAGGGGCGGAGAAAAACTGTTTTTT.

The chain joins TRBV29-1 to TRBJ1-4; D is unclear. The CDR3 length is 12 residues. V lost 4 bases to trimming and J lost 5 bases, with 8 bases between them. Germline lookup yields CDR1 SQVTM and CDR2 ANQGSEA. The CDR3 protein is CSVAPSNEKLFF. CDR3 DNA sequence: TGCAGCGTTGCCCCTTCGAATGAAAAACTGTTTTTT.

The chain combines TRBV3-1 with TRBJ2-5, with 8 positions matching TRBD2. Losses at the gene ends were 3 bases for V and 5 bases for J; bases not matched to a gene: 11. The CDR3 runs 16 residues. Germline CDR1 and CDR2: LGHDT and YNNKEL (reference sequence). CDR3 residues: CASSHSVSGSQETQYF. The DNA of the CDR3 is TGTGCCAGCAGCCATTCCGTGAGCGGGAGTCAGGAGACCCAGTACTTC.

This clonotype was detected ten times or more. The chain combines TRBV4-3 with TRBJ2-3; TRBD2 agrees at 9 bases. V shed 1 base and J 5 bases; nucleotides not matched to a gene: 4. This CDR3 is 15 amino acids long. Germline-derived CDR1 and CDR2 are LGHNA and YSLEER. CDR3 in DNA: TGCGCCAGCAGCCAAGGAAGTAGCGGGAGAGATACGCAGTATTTT. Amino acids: CASSQGSSGRDTQYF.

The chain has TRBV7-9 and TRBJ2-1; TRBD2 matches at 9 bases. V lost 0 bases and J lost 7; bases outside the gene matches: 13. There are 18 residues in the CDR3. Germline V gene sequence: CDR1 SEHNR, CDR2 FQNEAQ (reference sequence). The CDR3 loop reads CASSLAGASGKQRNEQFF. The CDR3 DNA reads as TGTGCCAGCAGCTTAGCGGGGGCTAGCGGGAAACAACGGAATGAGCAGTTCTTC. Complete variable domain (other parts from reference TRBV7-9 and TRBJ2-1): DTGVSQNPRHKITKRGQNVTFRCDPISEHNRLYWYRQTLGQGPEFLTYFQNEAQLEKSRLLSDRFSAERPKGSFSTLEIQRTEQGDSAMYLCASSLAGASGKQRNEQFFGPGTRLTVL.

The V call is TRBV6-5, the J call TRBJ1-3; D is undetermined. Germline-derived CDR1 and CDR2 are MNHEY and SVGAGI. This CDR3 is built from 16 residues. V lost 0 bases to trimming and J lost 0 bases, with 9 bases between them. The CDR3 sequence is CASSYSTMLSGNTIYF. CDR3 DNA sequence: TGTGCCAGCAGTTACTCGACAATGCTCTCTGGAAACACCATATATTTT.

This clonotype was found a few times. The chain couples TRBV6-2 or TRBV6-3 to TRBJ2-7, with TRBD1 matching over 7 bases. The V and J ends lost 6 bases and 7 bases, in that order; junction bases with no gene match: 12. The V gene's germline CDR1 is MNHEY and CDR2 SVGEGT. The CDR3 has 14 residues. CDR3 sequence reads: CASSYLTGTREQYF. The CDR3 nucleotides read TGTGCCAGCAGCTACCTGACAGGGACCCGGGAGCAGTACTTC.

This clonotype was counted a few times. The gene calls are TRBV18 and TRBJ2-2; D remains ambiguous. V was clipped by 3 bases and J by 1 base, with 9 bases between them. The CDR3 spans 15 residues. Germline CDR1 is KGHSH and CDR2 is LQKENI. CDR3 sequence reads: CASSPGFLNTGELFF. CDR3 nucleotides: TGTGCCAGCTCACCGGGATTTTTGAACACCGGGGAGCTGTTTTTT. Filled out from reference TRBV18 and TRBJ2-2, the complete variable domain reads NAGVMQNPRHLVRRRGQEARLRCSPMKGHSHVYWYRQLPEEGLKFMVYLQKENIIDESGMPKERFSAEFPKEGPSILRIQQVVRGDSAAYFCASSPGFLNTGELFFGEGSRLTVL.

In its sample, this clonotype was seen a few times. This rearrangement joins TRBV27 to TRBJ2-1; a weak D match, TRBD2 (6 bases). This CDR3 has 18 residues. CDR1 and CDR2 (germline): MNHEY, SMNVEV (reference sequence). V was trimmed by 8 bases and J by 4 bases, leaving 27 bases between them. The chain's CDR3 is CASYRRGQSRYGYNEQFF. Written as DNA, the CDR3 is TGTGCCAGCTATAGGCGGGGCCAGTCCCGTTATGGGTACAATGAGCAGTTCTTC.

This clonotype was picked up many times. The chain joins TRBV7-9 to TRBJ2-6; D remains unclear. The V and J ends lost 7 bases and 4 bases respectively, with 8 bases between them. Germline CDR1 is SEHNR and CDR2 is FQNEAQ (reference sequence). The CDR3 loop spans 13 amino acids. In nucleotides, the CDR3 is TGTGCCAGCAAGGAGACCGGGGCCAACGTCCTGACTTTC. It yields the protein CASKETGANVLTF.

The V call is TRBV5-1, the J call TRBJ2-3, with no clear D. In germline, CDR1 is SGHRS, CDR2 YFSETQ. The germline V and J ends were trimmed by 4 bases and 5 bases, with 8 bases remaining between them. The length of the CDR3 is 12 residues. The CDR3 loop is CASSQDGDTQYF. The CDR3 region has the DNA TGCGCCAGCAGCCAAGACGGAGATACGCAGTATTTT.

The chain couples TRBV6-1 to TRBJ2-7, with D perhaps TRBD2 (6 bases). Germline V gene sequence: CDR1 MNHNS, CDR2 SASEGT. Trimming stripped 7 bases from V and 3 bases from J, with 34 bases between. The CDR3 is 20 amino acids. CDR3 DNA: TGTGCCAGCAATCGGTTCTGGGAGGTACCCTACGGGTTGAAAGGCTACGAGCAGTACTTC. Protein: CASNRFWEVPYGLKGYEQYF.

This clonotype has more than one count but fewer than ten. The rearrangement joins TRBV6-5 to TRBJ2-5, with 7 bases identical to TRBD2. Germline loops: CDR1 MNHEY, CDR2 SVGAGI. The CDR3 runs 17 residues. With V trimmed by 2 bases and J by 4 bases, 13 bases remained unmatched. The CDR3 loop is CASSYTGISGGRETQYF. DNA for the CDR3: TGTGCCAGCAGTTACACGGGAATTTCCGGGGGGAGAGAGACCCAGTACTTC.

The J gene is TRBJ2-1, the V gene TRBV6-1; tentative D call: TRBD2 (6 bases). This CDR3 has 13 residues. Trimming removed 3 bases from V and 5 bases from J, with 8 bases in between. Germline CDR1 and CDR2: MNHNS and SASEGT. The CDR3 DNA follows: TGTGCCAGCAGTGAGGGACTCCACAATGAGCAGTTCTTC. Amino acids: CASSEGLHNEQFF.

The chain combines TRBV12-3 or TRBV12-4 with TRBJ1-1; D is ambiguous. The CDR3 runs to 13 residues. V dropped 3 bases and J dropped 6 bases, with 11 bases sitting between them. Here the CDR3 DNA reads TGTGCCAGCAGTTTCCCGCCCCCGCCTGAAGCTTTCTTT. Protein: CASSFPPPPEAFF.

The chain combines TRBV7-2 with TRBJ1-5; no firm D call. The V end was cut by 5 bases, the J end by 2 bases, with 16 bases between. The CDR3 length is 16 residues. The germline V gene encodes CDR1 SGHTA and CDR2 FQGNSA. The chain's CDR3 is CASSPRSNRGNQPQHF. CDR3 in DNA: TGTGCCAGCAGCCCGCGGTCGAATCGGGGCAATCAGCCCCAGCATTTT.

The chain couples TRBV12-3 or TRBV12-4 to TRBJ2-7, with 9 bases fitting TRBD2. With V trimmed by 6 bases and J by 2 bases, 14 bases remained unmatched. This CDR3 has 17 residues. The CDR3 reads CASSILSLAGDPYEQYF. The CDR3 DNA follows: TGTGCCAGCAGCATCCTCTCCTTAGCGGGAGACCCCTACGAGCAGTACTTC.

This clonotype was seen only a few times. CDR3 in amino acids: CASSALAGVADTQYF. The CDR3 nucleotides read TGTGCCAGCAGCGCGCTAGCGGGAGTGGCAGATACGCAGTATTTT. The chain is built from TRBV9 and TRBJ2-3, with 10 positions matching TRBD2. CDR3 length: 15 residues. CDR1 and CDR2 from the germline V gene are SGDLS and YYNGEE. V gave up 3 bases and J gave up 4 bases; unmatched junction bases: 5.

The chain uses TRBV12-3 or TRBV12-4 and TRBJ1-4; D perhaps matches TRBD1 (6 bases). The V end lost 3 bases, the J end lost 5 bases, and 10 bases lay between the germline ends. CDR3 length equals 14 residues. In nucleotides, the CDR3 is TGTGCCAGCAGTTTTGGGGGCAGAAATGAAAAACTGTTTTTT. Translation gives CASSFGGRNEKLFF.

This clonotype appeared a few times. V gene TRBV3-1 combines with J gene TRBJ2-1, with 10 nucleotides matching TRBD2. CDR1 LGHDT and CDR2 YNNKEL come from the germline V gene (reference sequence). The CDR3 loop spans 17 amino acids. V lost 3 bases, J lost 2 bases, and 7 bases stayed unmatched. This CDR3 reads CASSHVTGLATYNEQFF. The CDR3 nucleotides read TGTGCCAGCAGCCATGTAACGGGACTAGCGACCTACAATGAGCAGTTCTTC.

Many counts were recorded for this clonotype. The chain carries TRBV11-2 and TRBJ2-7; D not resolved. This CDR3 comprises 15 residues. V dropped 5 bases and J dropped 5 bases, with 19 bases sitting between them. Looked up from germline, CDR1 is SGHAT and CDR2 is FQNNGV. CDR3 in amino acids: CASSPPGTTSNEQYF. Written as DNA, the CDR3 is TGTGCCAGCAGCCCCCCCGGCACCACGAGCAACGAGCAGTACTTC.

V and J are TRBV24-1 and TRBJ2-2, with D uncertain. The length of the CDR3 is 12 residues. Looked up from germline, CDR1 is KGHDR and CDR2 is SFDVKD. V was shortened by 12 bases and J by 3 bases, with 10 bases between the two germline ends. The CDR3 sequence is CAAKRDTGELFF. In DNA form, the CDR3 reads TGTGCCGCCAAACGGGACACCGGGGAGCTGTTTTTT.